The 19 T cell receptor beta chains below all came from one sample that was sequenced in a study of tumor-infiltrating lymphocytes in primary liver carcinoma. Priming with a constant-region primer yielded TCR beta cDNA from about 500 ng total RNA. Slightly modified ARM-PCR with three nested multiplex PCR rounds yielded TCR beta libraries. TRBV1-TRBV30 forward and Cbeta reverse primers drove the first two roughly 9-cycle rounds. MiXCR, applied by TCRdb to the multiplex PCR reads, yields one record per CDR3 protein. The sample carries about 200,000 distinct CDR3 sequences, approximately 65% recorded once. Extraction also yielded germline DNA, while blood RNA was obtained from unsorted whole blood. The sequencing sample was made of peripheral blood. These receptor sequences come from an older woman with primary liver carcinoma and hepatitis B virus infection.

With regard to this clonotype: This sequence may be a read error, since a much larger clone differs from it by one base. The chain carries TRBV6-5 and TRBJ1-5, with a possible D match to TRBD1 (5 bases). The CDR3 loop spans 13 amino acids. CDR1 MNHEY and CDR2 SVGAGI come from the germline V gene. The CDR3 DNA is TGTGCCAGCGGTTATGGGGCGTATCAGCCCCAGCATTTT. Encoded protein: CASGYGAYQPQHF.

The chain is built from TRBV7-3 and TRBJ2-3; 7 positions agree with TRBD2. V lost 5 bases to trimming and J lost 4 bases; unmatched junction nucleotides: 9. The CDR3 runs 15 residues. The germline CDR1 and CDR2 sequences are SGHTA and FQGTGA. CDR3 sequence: CASSPLGGSADTQYF. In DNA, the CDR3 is TGTGCCAGCAGCCCCCTGGGCGGGAGTGCAGATACGCAGTATTTT.

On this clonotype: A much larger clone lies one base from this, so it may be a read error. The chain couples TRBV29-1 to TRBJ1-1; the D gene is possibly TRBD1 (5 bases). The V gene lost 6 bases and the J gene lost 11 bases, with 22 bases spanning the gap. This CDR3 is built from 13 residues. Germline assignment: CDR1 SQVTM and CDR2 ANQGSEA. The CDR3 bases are TGCAGCGTCCAGGTGCCAGGGCCTAATGAGGCTTTCTTT. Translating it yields CSVQVPGPNEAFF.

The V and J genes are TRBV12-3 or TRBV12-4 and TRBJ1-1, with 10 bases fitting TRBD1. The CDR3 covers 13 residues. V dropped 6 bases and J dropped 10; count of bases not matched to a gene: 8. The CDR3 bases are TGTGCCAGCAGCTGGACAGGGGGGTCTGGAGCTTTCTTT. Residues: CASSWTGGSGAFF.

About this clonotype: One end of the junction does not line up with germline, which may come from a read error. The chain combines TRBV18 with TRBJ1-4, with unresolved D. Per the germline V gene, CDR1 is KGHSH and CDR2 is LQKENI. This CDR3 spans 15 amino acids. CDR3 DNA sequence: TGTGCCAGCTCACCACATACGGGAGTCAACGAAAAACTGGTTTTT. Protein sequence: CASSPHTGVNEKLVF.

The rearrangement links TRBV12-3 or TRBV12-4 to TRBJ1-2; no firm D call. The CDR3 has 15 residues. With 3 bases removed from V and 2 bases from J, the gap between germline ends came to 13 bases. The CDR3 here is CASSFLEETNYGYTF. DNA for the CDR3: TGTGCCAGCAGTTTCCTCGAGGAGACCAACTATGGCTACACCTTC.

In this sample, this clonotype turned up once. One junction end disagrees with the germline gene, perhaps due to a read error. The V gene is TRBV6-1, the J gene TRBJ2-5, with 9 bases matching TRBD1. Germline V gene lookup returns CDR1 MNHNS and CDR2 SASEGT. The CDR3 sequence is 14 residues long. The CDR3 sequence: CASSEGTGVEIQYF. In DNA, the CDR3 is TGTGCCAGCAGTGAAGGGACAGGGGTGGAGATCCAGTACTTC.

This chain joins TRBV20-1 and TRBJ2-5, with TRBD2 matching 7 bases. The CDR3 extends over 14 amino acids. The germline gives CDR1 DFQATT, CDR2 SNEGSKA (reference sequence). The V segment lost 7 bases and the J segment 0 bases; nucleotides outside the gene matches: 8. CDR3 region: CSVRPAGYQETQYF. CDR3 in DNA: TGCAGTGTCAGGCCAGCGGGGTACCAAGAGACCCAGTACTTC.

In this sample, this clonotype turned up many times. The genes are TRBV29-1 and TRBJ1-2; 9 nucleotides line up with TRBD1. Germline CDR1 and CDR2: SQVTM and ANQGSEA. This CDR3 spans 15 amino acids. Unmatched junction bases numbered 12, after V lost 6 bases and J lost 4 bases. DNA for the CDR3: TGCAGCGTCCAAAGGGACAGGGAAGGTACCTATGGCTACACCTTC. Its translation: CSVQRDREGTYGYTF.

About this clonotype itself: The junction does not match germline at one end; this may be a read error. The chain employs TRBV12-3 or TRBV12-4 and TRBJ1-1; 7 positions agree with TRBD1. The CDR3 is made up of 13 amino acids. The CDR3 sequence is CASGLAGGTEAFF. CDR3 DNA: TGTGCCAGCGGTTTGGCAGGGGGCACTGAAGCTTTCTTT.

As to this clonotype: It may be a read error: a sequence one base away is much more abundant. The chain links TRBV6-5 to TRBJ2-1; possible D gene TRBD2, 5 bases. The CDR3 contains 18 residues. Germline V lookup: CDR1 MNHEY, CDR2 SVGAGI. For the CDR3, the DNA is TGTGTCAGCAGTTACGCTCCGGGGAGCCTGAGCTCCTACAATGAGCAGTTCTTC. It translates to CVSSYAPGSLSSYNEQFF.

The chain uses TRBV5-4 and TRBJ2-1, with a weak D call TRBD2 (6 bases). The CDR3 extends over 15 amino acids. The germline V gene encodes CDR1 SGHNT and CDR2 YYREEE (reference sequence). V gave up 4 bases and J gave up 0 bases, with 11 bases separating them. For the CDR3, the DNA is TGTGCCAGCAGCACCGGGGGAGGCTCCTACAATGAGCAGTTCTTC. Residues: CASSTGGGSYNEQFF.

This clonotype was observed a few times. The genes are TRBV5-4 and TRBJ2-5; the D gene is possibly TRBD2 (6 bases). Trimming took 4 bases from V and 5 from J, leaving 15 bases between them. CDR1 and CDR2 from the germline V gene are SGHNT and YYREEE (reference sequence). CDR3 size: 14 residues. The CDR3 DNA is TGTGCCAGCAGCCCTAGGGACTCCGTGGAGACCCAGTACTTC. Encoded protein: CASSPRDSVETQYF. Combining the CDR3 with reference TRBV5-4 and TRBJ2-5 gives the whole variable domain ETGVTQSPTHLIKTRGQQVTLRCSSQSGHNTVSWYQQALGQGPQFIFQYYREEENGRGNFPPRFSGLQFPNYSSELNVNALELDDSALYLCASSPRDSVETQYFGPGTRLLVL.

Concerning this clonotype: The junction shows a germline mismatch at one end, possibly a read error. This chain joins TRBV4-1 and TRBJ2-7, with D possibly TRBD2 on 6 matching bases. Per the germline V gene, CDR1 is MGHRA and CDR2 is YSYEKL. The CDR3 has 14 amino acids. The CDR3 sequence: CASSPMGLSYEEYF. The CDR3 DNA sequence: TGCGCCAGCAGCCCCATGGGACTCTCCTACGAGGAGTACTTT.

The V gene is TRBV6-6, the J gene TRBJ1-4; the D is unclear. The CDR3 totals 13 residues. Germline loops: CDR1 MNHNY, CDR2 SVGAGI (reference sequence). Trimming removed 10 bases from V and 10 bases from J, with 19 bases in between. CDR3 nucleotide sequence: TGTGCCAACAGCCCCCGAGTCGAGGGAAAACTGTTTTTT. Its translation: CANSPRVEGKLFF.

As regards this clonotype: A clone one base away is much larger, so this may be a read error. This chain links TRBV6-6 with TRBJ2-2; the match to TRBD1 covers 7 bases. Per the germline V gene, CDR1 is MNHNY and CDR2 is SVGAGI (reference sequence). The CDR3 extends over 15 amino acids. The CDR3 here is CANSYRTGNTGELFF. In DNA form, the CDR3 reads TGTGCCAACAGTTACCGGACAGGCAACACCGGGGAGCTGTTTTTT.

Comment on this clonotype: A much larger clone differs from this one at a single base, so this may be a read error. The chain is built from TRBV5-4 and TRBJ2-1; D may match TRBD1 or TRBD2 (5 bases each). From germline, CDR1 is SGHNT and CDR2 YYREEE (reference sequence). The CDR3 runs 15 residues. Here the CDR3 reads CARSSRWDPDNEQFF. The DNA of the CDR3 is TGTGCCAGAAGCTCCCGCTGGGACCCGGACAATGAGCAGTTCTTC.

CDR3 DNA sequence: TGCGCCAGCAGCCCGATAGCAGGGGGGTCTGAAACTGAAGCTTTCTTT. Protein: CASSPIAGGSETEAFF. The rearrangement links TRBV5-1 to TRBJ1-1; 7 nucleotides agree with TRBD1. The germline gives CDR1 SGHRS, CDR2 YFSETQ. Trimming cost V 4 bases and J 5 bases; bases outside gene matches: 14. This CDR3 spans 16 amino acids.

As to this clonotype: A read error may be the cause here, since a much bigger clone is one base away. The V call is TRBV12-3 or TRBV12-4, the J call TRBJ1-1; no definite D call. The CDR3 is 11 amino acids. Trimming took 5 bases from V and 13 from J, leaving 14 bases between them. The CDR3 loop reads CASSPGSKVFF. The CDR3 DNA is TGTGCCAGCAGTCCCGGGAGTAAAGTTTTCTTT.